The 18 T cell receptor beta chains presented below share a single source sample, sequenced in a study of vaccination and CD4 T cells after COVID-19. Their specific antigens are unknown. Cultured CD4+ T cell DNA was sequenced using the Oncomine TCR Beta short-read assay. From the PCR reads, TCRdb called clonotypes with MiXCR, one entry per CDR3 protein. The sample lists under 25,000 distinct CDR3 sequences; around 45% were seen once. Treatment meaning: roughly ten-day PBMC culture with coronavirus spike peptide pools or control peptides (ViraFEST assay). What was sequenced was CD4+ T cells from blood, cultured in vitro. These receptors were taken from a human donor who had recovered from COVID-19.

CDR3 residues: CASSQLSNEQFF. For the CDR3, the DNA is TGTGCCAGCAGCCAGCTTTCCAATGAGCAGTTCTTC. The chain carries TRBV6-2 or TRBV6-3 and TRBJ2-1, with D unresolved. Between the trimmed V and J ends, which lost 6 bases and 6 bases, there was a span of 9 bases. Germline V CDR1 and CDR2: MNHEY, SVGEGT. This CDR3 is built from 12 residues.

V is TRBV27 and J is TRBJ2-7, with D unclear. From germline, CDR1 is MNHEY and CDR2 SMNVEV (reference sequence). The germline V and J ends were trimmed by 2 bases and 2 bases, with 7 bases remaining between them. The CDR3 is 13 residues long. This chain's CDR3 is CASSLPGTYEQYF. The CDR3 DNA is TGTGCCAGCAGTTTACCCGGAACCTACGAGCAGTACTTC.

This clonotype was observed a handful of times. This CDR3 is CASSLTGAETQYF. The CDR3 DNA is TGTGCCAGCAGCTTAACAGGGGCAGAGACCCAGTACTTC. The rearrangement links TRBV5-6 to TRBJ2-5; 7 nucleotides match TRBD1. After removal of 2 bases from V and 4 bases from J, the junction contained 2 bases not matched to a gene. Germline values: CDR1 SGHDT, CDR2 YYEEEE. This CDR3 is 13 amino acids long. Full variable domain (missing parts from reference TRBV5-6 and TRBJ2-5): DAGVTQSPTHLIKTRGQQVTLRCSPKSGHDTVSWYQQALGQGPQFIFQYYEEEERQRGNFPDRFSGHQFPNYSSELNVNALLLGDSALYLCASSLTGAETQYFGPGTRLLVL.

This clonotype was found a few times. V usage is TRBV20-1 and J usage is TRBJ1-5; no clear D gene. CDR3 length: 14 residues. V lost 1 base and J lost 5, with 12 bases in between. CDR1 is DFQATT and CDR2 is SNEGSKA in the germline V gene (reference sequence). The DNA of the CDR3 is TGCAGTGCTAGAGGCGACGGACTTCATCAGCCCCAGCATTTT. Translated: CSARGDGLHQPQHF.

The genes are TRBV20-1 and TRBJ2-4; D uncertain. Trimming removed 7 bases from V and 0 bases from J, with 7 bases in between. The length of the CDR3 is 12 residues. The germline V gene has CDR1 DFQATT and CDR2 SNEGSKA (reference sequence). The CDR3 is CSVGLAKNIQYF. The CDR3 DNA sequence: TGCAGTGTCGGTCTAGCCAAAAACATTCAGTACTTC.

The CDR3 protein is CASSFSGGGGTQYF. The CDR3 DNA reads TGTGCCAGCAGCTTTAGCGGGGGAGGGGGGACCCAGTACTTC. The chain links TRBV7-2 to TRBJ2-5; TRBD2 agrees at 9 bases. Germline CDR1 SGHTA, CDR2 FQGNSA. The CDR3 totals 14 residues. After removal of 3 bases from V and 7 bases from J, the junction contained 6 bases not matched to a gene.

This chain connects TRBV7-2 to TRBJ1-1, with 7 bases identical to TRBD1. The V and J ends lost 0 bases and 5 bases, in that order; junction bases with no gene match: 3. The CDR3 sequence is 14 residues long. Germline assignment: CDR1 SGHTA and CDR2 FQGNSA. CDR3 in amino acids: CASSLAGGWTEAFF. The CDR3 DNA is TGTGCCAGCAGCTTAGCAGGGGGCTGGACTGAAGCTTTCTTT.

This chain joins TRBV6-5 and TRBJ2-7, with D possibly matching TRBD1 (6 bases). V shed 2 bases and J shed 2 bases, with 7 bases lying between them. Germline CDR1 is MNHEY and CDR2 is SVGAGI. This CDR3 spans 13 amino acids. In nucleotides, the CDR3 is TGTGCCAGCAGTTACCGGGACACCTACGAGCAGTACTTC. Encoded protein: CASSYRDTYEQYF.

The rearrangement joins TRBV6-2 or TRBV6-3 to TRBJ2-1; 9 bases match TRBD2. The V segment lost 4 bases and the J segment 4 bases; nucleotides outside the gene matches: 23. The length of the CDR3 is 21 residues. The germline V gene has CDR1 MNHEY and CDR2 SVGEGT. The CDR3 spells CASSLRGRLVLAGPDYNEQFF. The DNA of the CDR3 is TGTGCCAGCAGTTTACGCGGTAGATTGGTGCTAGCGGGGCCTGATTACAATGAGCAGTTCTTC.

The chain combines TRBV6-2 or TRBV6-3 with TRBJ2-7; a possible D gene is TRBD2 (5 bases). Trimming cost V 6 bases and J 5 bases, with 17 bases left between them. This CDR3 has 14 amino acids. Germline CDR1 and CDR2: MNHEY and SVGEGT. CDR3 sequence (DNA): TGTGCCAGCAGAACCCCCGGACTCACGGACGAGCAGTACTTC. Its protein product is CASRTPGLTDEQYF.

The CDR3 DNA reads as TGCAGTGCTAGAGGATCCGGGACTGAAGCTTTCTTT. Translating it yields CSARGSGTEAFF. This sequence joins TRBV20-1 and TRBJ1-1; D is ambiguous. Germline-derived CDR1 and CDR2 are DFQATT and SNEGSKA (reference sequence). This CDR3 has 12 amino acids. V lost 1 base, J lost 5 bases, and 8 bases lay in between.

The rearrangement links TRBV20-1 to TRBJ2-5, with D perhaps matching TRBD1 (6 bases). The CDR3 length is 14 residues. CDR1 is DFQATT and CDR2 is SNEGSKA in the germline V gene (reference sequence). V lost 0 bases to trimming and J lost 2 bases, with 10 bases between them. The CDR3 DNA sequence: TGCAGTGCTAGAGATGGGGGACAACAAGAGACCCAGTACTTC. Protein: CSARDGGQQETQYF.

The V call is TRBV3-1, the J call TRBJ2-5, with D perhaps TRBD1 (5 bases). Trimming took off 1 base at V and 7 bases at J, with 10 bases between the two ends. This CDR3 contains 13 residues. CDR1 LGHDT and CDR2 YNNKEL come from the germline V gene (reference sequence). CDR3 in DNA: TGTGCCAGCAGCCAAGGTGTTGGGGCGACCCAGTACTTC. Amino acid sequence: CASSQGVGATQYF.

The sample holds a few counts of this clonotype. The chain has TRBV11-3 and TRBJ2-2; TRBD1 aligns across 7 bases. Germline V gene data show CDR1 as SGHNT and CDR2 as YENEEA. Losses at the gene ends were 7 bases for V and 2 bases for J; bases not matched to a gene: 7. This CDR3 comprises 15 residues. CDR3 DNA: TGTGCCAGCAATCCTCACAGGGGTAACACCGGGGAGCTGTTTTTT. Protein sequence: CASNPHRGNTGELFF. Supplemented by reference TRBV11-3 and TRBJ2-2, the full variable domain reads EAGVVQSPRYKIIEKKQPVAFWCNPISGHNTLYWYLQNLGQGPELLIRYENEEAVDDSQLPKDRFSAERLKGVDSTLKIQPAELGDSAVYLCASNPHRGNTGELFFGEGSRLTVL.

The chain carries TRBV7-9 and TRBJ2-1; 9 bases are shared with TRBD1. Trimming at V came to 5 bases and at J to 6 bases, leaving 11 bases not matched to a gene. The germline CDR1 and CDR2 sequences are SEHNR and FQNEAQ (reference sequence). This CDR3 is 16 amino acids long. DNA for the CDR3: TGTGCCAGCAGCCTCCCCGGGACAGGGATAACCAATGAGCAGTTCTTC. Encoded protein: CASSLPGTGITNEQFF. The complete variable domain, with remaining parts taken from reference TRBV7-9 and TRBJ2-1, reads DTGVSQNPRHKITKRGQNVTFRCDPISEHNRLYWYRQTLGQGPEFLTYFQNEAQLEKSRLLSDRFSAERPKGSFSTLEIQRTEQGDSAMYLCASSLPGTGITNEQFFGPGTRLTVL.

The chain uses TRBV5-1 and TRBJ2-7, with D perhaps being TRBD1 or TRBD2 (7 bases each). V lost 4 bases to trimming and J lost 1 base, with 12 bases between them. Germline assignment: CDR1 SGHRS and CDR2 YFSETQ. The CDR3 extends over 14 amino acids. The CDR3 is CASSQGGVSYEQYF. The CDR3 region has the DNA TGCGCCAGCAGCCAGGGGGGGGTGTCCTACGAGCAGTACTTC.

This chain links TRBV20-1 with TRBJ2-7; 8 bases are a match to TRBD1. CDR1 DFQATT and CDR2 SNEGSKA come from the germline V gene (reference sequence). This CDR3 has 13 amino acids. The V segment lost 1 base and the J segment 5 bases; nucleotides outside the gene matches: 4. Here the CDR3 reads CSARVDRGNEQYF. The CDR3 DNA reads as TGCAGTGCTAGAGTTGACAGGGGAAACGAGCAGTACTTC.

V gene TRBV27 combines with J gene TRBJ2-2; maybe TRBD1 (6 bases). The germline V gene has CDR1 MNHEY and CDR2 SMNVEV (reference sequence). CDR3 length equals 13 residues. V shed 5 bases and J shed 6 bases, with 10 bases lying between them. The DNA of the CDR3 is TGTGCCAGCAGTCCTGGGACATCCGGGGAGCTGTTTTTT. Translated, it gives CASSPGTSGELFF.